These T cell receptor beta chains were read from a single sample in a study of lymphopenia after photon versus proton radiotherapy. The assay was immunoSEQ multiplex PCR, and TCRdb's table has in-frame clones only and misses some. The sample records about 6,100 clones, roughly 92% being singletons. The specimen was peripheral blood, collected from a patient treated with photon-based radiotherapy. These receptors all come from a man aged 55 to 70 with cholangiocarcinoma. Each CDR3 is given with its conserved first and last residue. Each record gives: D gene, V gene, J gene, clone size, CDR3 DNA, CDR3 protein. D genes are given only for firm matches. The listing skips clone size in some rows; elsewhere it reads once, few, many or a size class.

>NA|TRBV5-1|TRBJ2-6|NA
TGCGCCAGCAGCAATTTACTCAGGGAATCTGGGGCCAACGTCCTGACTTTC
CASSNLLRESGANVLTF
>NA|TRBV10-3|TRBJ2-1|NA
TGTGCCACAGCACCCCAAACCGGGGCTTACAATGAGCAGTTCTTC
CATAPQTGAYNEQFF
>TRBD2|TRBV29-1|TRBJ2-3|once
TGCAGCGTGGCCGGGACTAGCGGGAGTGGCGGGACAGATACGCAGTATTTT
CSVAGTSGSGGTDTQYF
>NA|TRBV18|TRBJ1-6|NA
TGTGCCAGCTCACCACGGGTTCGGTCACCCCTCCACTTT
CASSPRVRSPLHF
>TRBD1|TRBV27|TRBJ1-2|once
TGTGCCAGCAGTTTATCGGGAGGACAGGCCTCGGTTCGCTATGGCTACACCTTC
CASSLSGGQASVRYGYTF
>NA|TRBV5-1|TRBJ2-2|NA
TGCGCCAGCAGCCCGCCGGGACAAGCGAACACCGGGGAGCTGTTTTTT
CASSPPGQANTGELFF
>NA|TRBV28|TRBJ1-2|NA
TGTGCCGGTCGCACCTCTAACTATGGCTACACCTTC
CAGRTSNYGYTF
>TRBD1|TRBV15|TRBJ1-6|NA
TGTGCCACCAGCACAACAGGGGTCCGCTCCTATAATTCACCCCTCCACTTT
CATSTTGVRSYNSPLHF
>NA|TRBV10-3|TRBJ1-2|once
TGTGCCATCAGAGGACGGAGTCAGGGCTACACCTTC
CAIRGRSQGYTF
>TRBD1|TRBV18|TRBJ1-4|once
TGTGCCAGCTCACCCGGGACAGGGAACGAAAAACTGTTTTTT
CASSPGTGNEKLFF
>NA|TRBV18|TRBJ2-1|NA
TGTGCCAGCTCACCAGGTAGCGCGGGGAAGAATGAGCAGTTCTTC
CASSPGSAGKNEQFF
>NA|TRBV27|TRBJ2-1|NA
TGTGCCAGCATTCCGGGTCGCCCCTACAATGAGCAGTTCTTC
CASIPGRPYNEQFF
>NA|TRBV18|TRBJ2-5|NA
TGTGCCAGCTCACCAAGGCGTCGAGAGACCCAGTACTTC
CASSPRRRETQYF
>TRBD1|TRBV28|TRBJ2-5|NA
TGTGCCAGCAGAACCGGGACAGATGGATGGGAGACCCAGTACTTC
CASRTGTDGWETQYF
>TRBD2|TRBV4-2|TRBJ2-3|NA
TGTGCCAGCAGCCAAGAGGAGCTTAGCGGGGGGCCTGCAGATACGCAGTATTTT
CASSQEELSGGPADTQYF
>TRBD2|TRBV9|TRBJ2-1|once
TGTGCCAGCAGCAACCCGAGGACTAGCGGGAGGGCAAAGGTTCCCGGAAATGAGCAGTTCTTC
CASSNPRTSGRAKVPGNEQFF
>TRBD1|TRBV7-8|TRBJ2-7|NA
TGTGCCAGCAGCTCCCCGGGACAGGCTCCCATGGAGCAGTACTTC
CASSSPGQAPMEQYF
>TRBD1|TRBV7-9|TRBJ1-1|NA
TGTGCCAGCAGCTTCTGGGACAGGAACACTGAAGCTTTCTTT
CASSFWDRNTEAFF
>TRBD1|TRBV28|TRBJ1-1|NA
TGTGCCAGCAGTTGGGGGACAGGGGGCGATTGGAACACTGAAGCTTTCTTT
CASSWGTGGDWNTEAFF